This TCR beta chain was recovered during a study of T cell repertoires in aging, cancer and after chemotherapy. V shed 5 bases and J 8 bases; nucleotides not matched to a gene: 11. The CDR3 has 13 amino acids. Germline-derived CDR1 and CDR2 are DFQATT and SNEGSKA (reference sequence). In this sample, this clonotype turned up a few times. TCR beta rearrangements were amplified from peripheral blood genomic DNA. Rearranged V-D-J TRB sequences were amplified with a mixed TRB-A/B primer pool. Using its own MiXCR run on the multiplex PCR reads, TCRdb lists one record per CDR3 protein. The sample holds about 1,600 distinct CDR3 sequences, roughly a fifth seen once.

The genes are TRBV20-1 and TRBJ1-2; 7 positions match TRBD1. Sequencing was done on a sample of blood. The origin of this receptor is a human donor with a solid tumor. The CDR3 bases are TGCAGTGCTCCACCGTATACAGGGGCCGGCTACACCTTC. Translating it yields CSAPPYTGAGYTF.